These 13 T cell receptor beta chains share one sample of origin, sequenced in a study of shared clonotypes between healthy human individuals. Sequencing used immunoSEQ multiplex PCR; TCRdb keeps in-frame clones, though not all of them. The data hold about 1.5 million clones, with 95% to 99% observed a single time. The specimen was naive CD4+ T cells sorted from blood. The subset: CD45RA+ positively selected. The receptors derive from a young man in good health.

V gene TRBV13 combines with J gene TRBJ2-7; 7 bases match TRBD1. The CDR3 runs 15 residues. From germline, CDR1 is PRHDT and CDR2 FYEKMQ (reference sequence). J was trimmed by 2 bases and V by 5 bases; bases with no gene match: 9. The CDR3: CASSAPGTAAYEQYF. CDR3 DNA: TGTGCCAGCAGCGCGCCGGGGACAGCGGCCTACGAGCAGTACTTC.

The chain recombines TRBV6-1 with TRBJ2-7, with no clear D. CDR1 and CDR2 (germline): MNHNS, SASEGT. Trimming took 1 base from V and 5 from J, leaving 12 bases between them. The CDR3 loop spans 14 amino acids. In DNA form, the CDR3 reads TGTGCCAGCAGTGAAGGGTGGGCCGGAGACGAGCAGTACTTC. Amino acids: CASSEGWAGDEQYF.

This sequence joins TRBV11-2 and TRBJ2-5; 13 nucleotides line up with TRBD2. Trimming took 5 bases from V and 2 from J; bases not matched to a gene: 5. The CDR3 runs 16 residues. Germline values: CDR1 SGHAT, CDR2 FQNNGV. The CDR3 region has the DNA TGTGCCAGCAGCCTAGGGACTAGCGGGGTACAAGAGACCCAGTACTTC. Protein product: CASSLGTSGVQETQYF.

The rearrangement links TRBV19 to TRBJ2-3, with 7 bases lining up with TRBD1. The CDR3 totals 14 residues. Germline values: CDR1 LNHDA, CDR2 SQIVND (reference sequence). Trimming at V came to 4 bases and at J to 7 bases, leaving 8 bases not matched to a gene. CDR3 residues: CASSTDRVVNTQYF. In DNA, the CDR3 is TGTGCCAGTAGTACTGACAGGGTGGTGAATACGCAGTATTTT.

The rearrangement joins TRBV9 to TRBJ2-2; 8 bases fit TRBD1. The CDR3 spans 15 residues. In germline, CDR1 is SGDLS, CDR2 YYNGEE. The V and J ends lost 4 bases and 6 bases, in that order; junction bases with no gene match: 8. The CDR3: CASSLRGLAAGELFF. The CDR3 nucleotides are TGTGCCAGCAGCCTCAGGGGGCTAGCTGCCGGGGAGCTGTTTTTT. The variable domain in full, completed from reference TRBV9 and TRBJ2-2, reads DSGVTQTPKHLITATGQRVTLRCSPRSGDLSVYWYQQSLDQGLQFLIQYYNGEERAKGNILERFSAQQFPDLHSELNLSSLELGDSALYFCASSLRGLAAGELFFGEGSRLTVL.

As regards this clone: The identical CDR3 is also encoded by other nucleotide sequences in the sample. The rearrangement links TRBV7-9 to TRBJ1-1; no clear D gene. The CDR3 spans 12 residues. CDR1 and CDR2 (germline): SEHNR, FQNEAQ (reference sequence). V was pared by 1 base and J by 4 bases, with 4 bases between. CDR3 in amino acids: CASSLVTTEAFF. Written as DNA, the CDR3 is TGTGCCAGCAGCTTAGTCACCACTGAAGCTTTCTTT.

CDR3 amino acids: CASSLEVARQNTGELFF. In DNA, the CDR3 is TGCGCCAGCAGCTTAGAGGTCGCAAGACAAAACACCGGGGAGCTGTTTTTT. The chain has TRBV5-1 and TRBJ2-2; D ambiguous. Germline-derived CDR1 and CDR2 are SGHRS and YFSETQ. V lost 2 bases to trimming and J lost 2 bases, with 16 bases between them. CDR3 length equals 17 residues.

V gene TRBV6-5 combines with J gene TRBJ1-4, with no clear D. Germline CDR1 and CDR2: MNHEY and SVGAGI. V lost 0 bases to trimming and J lost 5 bases, with 10 bases between them. The CDR3 has 15 amino acids. The CDR3 region has the DNA TGTGCCAGCAGTTACTCGAGAGCGGAGAATGAAAAACTGTTTTTT. This gives the protein CASSYSRAENEKLFF.

The J gene is TRBJ2-3, the V gene TRBV7-7, with D tentatively TRBD1 or TRBD2 (5 bases each). CDR3 length: 16 amino acids. In germline, CDR1 is SSHAT, CDR2 FNYEAQ (reference sequence). Between the trimmed V and J ends, which lost 5 bases and 1 base, there was a span of 16 bases. The DNA of the CDR3 is TGTGCCAGCAGCCCGAGGGGTCCGGGTGGCACAGATACGCAGTATTTT. It encodes CASSPRGPGGTDTQYF.

The chain uses TRBV5-5 and TRBJ1-2; 8 nucleotides agree with TRBD1. The ends lost 4 bases at V and 4 bases at J; junction bases unmatched: 9. There are 15 residues in the CDR3. Germline V gene lookup returns CDR1 SGHKS and CDR2 YYEKEE (reference sequence). CDR3 nucleotide sequence: TGTGCCAGCAGCCCCCGACAGGGGAGACTCTATGGCTACACCTTC. Encoded protein: CASSPRQGRLYGYTF.

As DNA, the CDR3 is TGTGCCAGCAGCCAAAGGACTAGCGGTTACAATGAGCAGTTCTTC. It codes for CASSQRTSGYNEQFF. V is TRBV6-5 and J is TRBJ2-1, with 10 bases lining up with TRBD2. The CDR3 contains 15 residues. The germline CDR1 and CDR2 sequences are MNHEY and SVGAGI. Germline trimming cut 6 bases from V and 4 bases from J; bases unmatched to any gene: 6.

The J gene is TRBJ2-1, the V gene TRBV27, with 8 nucleotides matching TRBD2. The J segment lost 8 bases and the V segment lost 6 bases, leaving 12 bases of the junction unmatched. The CDR3 is 15 residues long. CDR1 MNHEY and CDR2 SMNVEV come from the germline V gene (reference sequence). In DNA, the CDR3 is TGTGCCAGCAGATTTTTCGGGAGGGCGGGGGATGAGCAGTTCTTC. Amino acid sequence: CASRFFGRAGDEQFF.

The rearrangement uses TRBV19 and TRBJ2-5, with D hard to call. Trimming pared 4 bases from V and 0 bases from J, leaving 6 bases between. Per germline, CDR1 LNHDA and CDR2 SQIVND (reference sequence). This CDR3 has 13 amino acids. The CDR3 DNA sequence: TGTGCCAGTAGTAACCGACACCAAGAGACCCAGTACTTC. Its translation: CASSNRHQETQYF.